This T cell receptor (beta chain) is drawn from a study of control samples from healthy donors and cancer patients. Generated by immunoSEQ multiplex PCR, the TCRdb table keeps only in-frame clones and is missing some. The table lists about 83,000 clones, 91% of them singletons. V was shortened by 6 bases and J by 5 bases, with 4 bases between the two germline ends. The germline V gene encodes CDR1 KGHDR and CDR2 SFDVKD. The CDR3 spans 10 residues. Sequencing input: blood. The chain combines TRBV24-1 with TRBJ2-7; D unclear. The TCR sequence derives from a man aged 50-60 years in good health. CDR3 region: CATSFNEQYF. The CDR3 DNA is TGTGCCACCAGTTTTAACGAGCAGTACTTC.